This T cell receptor (beta chain) was sequenced for a study of blood T cell repertoires in COVID-19. Whole-study context: The United States, Italy and Spain were the sources of the acute and convalescent COVID-19 samples.

Trimming removed 5 bases at V and 6 bases at J, with 13 bases between. The CDR3 has 13 amino acids. Per the germline V gene, CDR1 is SEHNR and CDR2 is FQNEAQ (reference sequence). The method was immunoSEQ multiplex PCR; TCRdb's version includes in-frame clones alone and lacks a portion of them. Counted here are 150,000 or so clones, around 87% occurring once; the ten biggest clones make up roughly 6.1%. V usage is TRBV7-9 and J usage is TRBJ1-1, with D perhaps matching TRBD1 (6 bases). This receptor was taken from an older man with acute or convalescent COVID-19. Material: peripheral blood. CDR3 DNA: TGTGCCAGCAGCCGAACAGGGAGATCTGAAGCTTTCTTT. This codes for CASSRTGRSEAFF.